The next 28 T cell receptor beta chains were all read from a single sample in a study of cytomegalovirus exposure and HLA in healthy donors. In the PCR, 60 Vbeta and 13 Jbeta primers were used. Generated by immunoSEQ multiplex PCR, the TCRdb table keeps only in-frame clones and is missing some. The table records some 180,000 clones, 79% of them present only once. The sequencing input was PBMCs. Receptor source: a woman in her thirties in good health and CMV-seropositive.

This rearrangement joins TRBV5-6 to TRBJ1-1, with unresolved D. Trimming pared 2 bases from V and 7 bases from J, leaving 9 bases between. CDR1 SGHDT and CDR2 YYEEEE come from the germline V gene. The CDR3 consists of 12 residues. The CDR3 reads CASSFQDGEAFF. The CDR3 nucleotides read TGTGCCAGCAGCTTCCAGGATGGTGAAGCTTTCTTT.

V usage is TRBV18 and J usage is TRBJ2-6; 11 nucleotides match TRBD1. Germline trimming cut 2 bases from V and 0 bases from J; bases unmatched to any gene: 3. Germline CDR1 reads KGHSH; CDR2 reads LQKENI. This CDR3 spans 18 amino acids. The CDR3 DNA reads as TGTGCCAGCTCACCAGCCGGGACAGGGGGCTCTGGGGCCAACGTCCTGACTTTC. Protein sequence: CASSPAGTGGSGANVLTF.

This clone was counted only a few times. This chain joins TRBV6-6 and TRBJ2-3, with TRBD1 matching over 10 bases. Looked up from germline, CDR1 is MNHNY and CDR2 is SVGAGI (reference sequence). J gave up 4 bases and V 4 bases, and 2 bases lay outside the gene matches. This CDR3 region has 14 residues. The CDR3 protein is CASSWTGGPDTQYF. The CDR3 region has the DNA TGTGCCAGCAGTTGGACAGGGGGTCCAGATACGCAGTATTTT.

CDR3 bases: TGTGCCAGCCGTTCGGGGGGGCGCACAGATACGCAGTATTTT. Its translation is CASRSGGRTDTQYF. V usage is TRBV27 and J usage is TRBJ2-3; 8 bases align to TRBD2. Germline CDR1 reads MNHEY; CDR2 reads SMNVEV (reference sequence). V was clipped by 8 bases and J by 1 base; unmatched bases: 5. This CDR3 has 14 residues.

The chain employs TRBV7-9 and TRBJ2-5; tentatively, D is TRBD2 (7 bases). Germline V gene data show CDR1 as SEHNR and CDR2 as FQNEAQ (reference sequence). This CDR3 has 15 amino acids. Trimming shortened V by 5 bases and J by 5 bases, and 18 bases separated the two germline ends. CDR3: CASSHGRGRRETQYF. The CDR3 region has the DNA TGTGCCAGCAGCCATGGGCGGGGGCGTAGGGAGACCCAGTACTTC.

The chain recombines TRBV5-1 with TRBJ2-1, with 8 bases fitting TRBD1. The CDR3 loop spans 17 amino acids. CDR1 and CDR2 (germline): SGHRS, YFSETQ. V was clipped by 4 bases and J by 5 bases; unmatched bases: 14. The CDR3 region is CASSHGTGIRKDNEQFF. CDR3 nucleotides: TGCGCCAGCAGCCACGGGACAGGAATCCGAAAGGACAATGAGCAGTTCTTC.

This chain uses TRBV6-1 with TRBJ1-5; possibly TRBD1 for D (5 bases). The germline CDR1 and CDR2 sequences are MNHNS and SASEGT. V was pared by 2 bases and J by 7 bases, with 18 bases between. The CDR3 has 16 residues. CDR3 residues: CASSETGPKGRQPQHF. CDR3 nucleotides: TGTGCCAGCAGTGAAACAGGTCCAAAAGGGAGGCAGCCCCAGCATTTT.

The CDR3 DNA reads TGTGCTAGTGGTTTGAAGTGGGAGGAGCAGTTCTTC. Protein sequence: CASGLKWEEQFF. V gene TRBV12-5 combines with J gene TRBJ2-1, with D perhaps TRBD2 (5 bases). Germline lookup yields CDR1 LGHNT and CDR2 FRNRAP. Trimming left V 2 bases short and J 10 bases short, with 9 bases between. The CDR3 length is 12 residues.

This rearrangement joins TRBV6-6 to TRBJ2-5; D may be TRBD1 (5 bases). CDR3 size: 16 residues. The V gene's germline CDR1 is MNHNY and CDR2 SVGAGI (reference sequence). The ends were cut back, 4 bases at V and 5 bases at J, with 20 bases in the middle. The CDR3 DNA sequence: TGTGCCAGCAGTTTTAAACGACAGCCCCGGTTGGAGACCCAGTACTTC. This sequence encodes CASSFKRQPRLETQYF.

This chain uses TRBV6-9 with TRBJ2-1, with D unclear. CDR1 and CDR2 from the germline V gene are MNHGY and SVAAGI. V lost 5 bases and J lost 4, with 3 bases in between. CDR3 size: 11 residues. Here the CDR3 DNA reads TGTGCCAGCAGTCCGTACAATGAGCAGTTCTTC. It codes for CASSPYNEQFF.

Worth noting for this clone: Additional DNA sequences in this sample encode the identical CDR3. The chain employs TRBV11-2 and TRBJ1-1; D is perhaps TRBD1 (5 bases). Trimming stripped 4 bases from V and 1 base from J, with 7 bases between. Germline V gene lookup returns CDR1 SGHAT and CDR2 FQNNGV. CDR3 length: 13 amino acids. The CDR3 nucleotides read TGTGCCAGCAGCTCAGACAGGAACACTGAAGCTTTCTTT. It encodes CASSSDRNTEAFF. Full variable domain (rest looked up from reference TRBV11-2 and TRBJ1-1): EAGVAQSPRYKIIEKRQSVAFWCNPISGHATLYWYQQILGQGPKLLIQFQNNGVVDDSQLPKDRFSAERLKGVDSTLKIQPAKLEDSAVYLCASSSDRNTEAFFGQGTRLTVV.

Here the CDR3 reads CASSLAGDTGELFF. The CDR3 nucleotides are TGCGCCAGCAGCTTGGCGGGAGACACCGGGGAGCTGTTTTTT. This rearrangement joins TRBV5-1 to TRBJ2-2, with D possibly TRBD2 on 6 matching bases. This CDR3 is 14 amino acids long. V shed 0 bases and J shed 3 bases, with 6 bases lying between them. Germline loops: CDR1 SGHRS, CDR2 YFSETQ.

This chain uses TRBV10-3 with TRBJ2-3, with 9 bases that match TRBD1. CDR1 is ENHRY, CDR2 SYGVKD, per germline. The CDR3 runs 13 residues. The J segment lost 7 bases and the V segment lost 7 bases, leaving 6 bases of the junction unmatched. CDR3 in amino acids: CAIMGQGVNTQYF. The CDR3 DNA reads TGTGCCATCATGGGACAGGGAGTAAATACGCAGTATTTT.

The chain couples TRBV11-3 to TRBJ2-1, with 8 bases fitting TRBD2. Germline V gene sequence: CDR1 SGHNT, CDR2 YENEEA. V dropped 4 bases and J dropped 8; count of bases not matched to a gene: 10. The CDR3 contains 15 residues. The CDR3 here is CASSWRAGEADEQFF. In DNA form, the CDR3 reads TGTGCCAGCAGCTGGAGAGCGGGAGAAGCCGATGAGCAGTTCTTC.

The sample holds a few counts of this clone. V is TRBV9 and J is TRBJ2-7, with 7 bases that match TRBD1. Trimming removed 2 bases from V and 2 bases from J; junction bases left unmatched: 4. The CDR3 spans 14 residues. Per the germline V gene, CDR1 is SGDLS and CDR2 is YYNGEE. The CDR3 nucleotides read TGTGCCAGCAGCGTGGCAGGGGGTCCCTACGAGCAGTACTTC. This encodes CASSVAGGPYEQYF.

The table lists this clone with a count of one. CDR3 nucleotide sequence: TGTGCCAGCAGCTTAGACGCTAGAGGCTACACCTTC. It is translated as CASSLDARGYTF. The V and J genes are TRBV11-2 and TRBJ1-2; D uncertain. Trimming took 0 bases from V and 8 from J, leaving 7 bases between them. CDR3 size: 12 residues. The germline gives CDR1 SGHAT, CDR2 FQNNGV.

The gene calls are TRBV7-9 and TRBJ2-1; possibly TRBD1 for D (6 bases). Trimming pared 6 bases from V and 3 bases from J, leaving 18 bases between. CDR3 size: 16 residues. CDR1 and CDR2 from the germline V gene are SEHNR and FQNEAQ (reference sequence). In DNA, the CDR3 is TGTGCCAGCAGGCCACCGCCCAGGGGATTCTACAATGAGCAGTTCTTC. Translated: CASRPPPRGFYNEQFF.

The chain joins TRBV7-9 to TRBJ1-4, with 8 bases that match TRBD1. This CDR3 has 15 amino acids. Trimming removed 5 bases from V and 7 bases from J; junction bases left unmatched: 9. From germline, CDR1 is SEHNR and CDR2 FQNEAQ (reference sequence). In nucleotides, the CDR3 is TGTGCCAGCAGCCCCCCGACAGGGGTTTTTGAAAAACTGTTTTTT. It encodes CASSPPTGVFEKLFF.

This chain links TRBV11-3 with TRBJ2-2; a possible D gene is TRBD2 (7 bases). Germline CDR1 is SGHNT and CDR2 is YENEEA. The V gene lost 8 bases and the J gene lost 3 bases, with 19 bases spanning the gap. The CDR3 is 16 amino acids. CDR3 nucleotide sequence: TGTGCCAGCCGAGCACCGGGGGGCGAGCACACCGGGGAGCTGTTTTTT. Amino acid sequence: CASRAPGGEHTGELFF.

The chain links TRBV9 to TRBJ2-7; TRBD2 matches 8 bases. CDR1 SGDLS and CDR2 YYNGEE come from the germline V gene. The V segment lost 0 bases and the J segment 2 bases; nucleotides outside the gene matches: 7. The CDR3 contains 16 residues. CDR3 region: CASSVGWLAGTYEQYF. The DNA for the CDR3 is TGTGCCAGCAGCGTAGGTTGGCTAGCGGGCACCTACGAGCAGTACTTC.

The chain combines TRBV5-1 with TRBJ2-7; possibly TRBD2 for D (5 bases). CDR3 length: 15 residues. Trimming took off 3 bases at V and 0 bases at J, with 13 bases between the two ends. Germline CDR1 SGHRS, CDR2 YFSETQ. The CDR3 DNA follows: TGCGCCAGCAGCTCGAGAGCGGTAGACTCCTACGAGCAGTACTTC. Amino acids: CASSSRAVDSYEQYF.

In its sample, this clone was seen a few times. The rearrangement uses TRBV4-1 and TRBJ1-4, with D unclear. This CDR3 is built from 15 residues. Trimming removed 0 bases at V and 4 bases at J, with 9 bases between. CDR1 is MGHRA and CDR2 is YSYEKL in the germline V gene. CDR3 protein: CASSQEEGLNEKLFF. In DNA form, the CDR3 reads TGCGCCAGCAGCCAAGAGGAAGGACTTAATGAAAAACTGTTTTTT.

The V and J genes are TRBV7-9 and TRBJ2-5; 16 positions match TRBD2. This CDR3 spans 16 amino acids. The germline CDR1 and CDR2 sequences are SEHNR and FQNEAQ (reference sequence). With V trimmed by 5 bases and J by 5 bases, 5 bases remained unmatched. The CDR3 spells CASSLGTSGREETQYF. The CDR3 nucleotides read TGTGCCAGCAGCCTGGGGACTAGCGGGAGGGAGGAGACCCAGTACTTC. Based on the CDR3 plus reference TRBV7-9 and TRBJ2-5, the full variable domain is DTGVSQNPRHKITKRGQNVTFRCDPISEHNRLYWYRQTLGQGPEFLTYFQNEAQLEKSRLLSDRFSAERPKGSFSTLEIQRTEQGDSAMYLCASSLGTSGREETQYFGPGTRLLVL.

The chain uses TRBV30 and TRBJ2-4; D might be TRBD1 (6 bases). Trimming stripped 5 bases from V and 0 bases from J, with 17 bases between. There are 16 residues in the CDR3. Germline V CDR1 and CDR2: GTSNPN, SVGIG (reference sequence). CDR3 residues: CAWGSGQGIAKNIQYF. DNA for the CDR3: TGTGCCTGGGGATCGGGACAAGGAATAGCCAAAAACATTCAGTACTTC.

V is TRBV4-3 and J is TRBJ2-3; 10 bases align to TRBD2. Trimming cost V 0 bases and J 2 bases; bases outside gene matches: 8. This CDR3 contains 18 residues. The germline CDR1 and CDR2 sequences are LGHNA and YSLEER. CDR3 sequence (DNA): TGCGCCAGCAGCCAAGATCGGCCTAGCGGGAGTACCACAGATACGCAGTATTTT. It yields the protein CASSQDRPSGSTTDTQYF.

This clone appeared once. This rearrangement joins TRBV10-3 to TRBJ1-1; the match to TRBD1 covers 8 bases. The CDR3 runs to 15 residues. The germline CDR1 and CDR2 sequences are ENHRY and SYGVKD. V lost 4 bases to trimming and J lost 7 bases; unmatched junction nucleotides: 11. The CDR3 DNA is TGTGCCATCAGTGCATCCGGGACAGGTATCAATGAAGCTTTCTTT. Translated, it gives CAISASGTGINEAFF.

This clone was detected only once. The rearrangement links TRBV5-1 to TRBJ2-2, with 7 bases identical to TRBD2. After removal of 0 bases from V and 7 bases from J, the junction contained 6 bases not matched to a gene. This CDR3 is built from 15 residues. CDR1 is SGHRS, CDR2 YFSETQ, per germline. The chain's CDR3 is CASSLAQRGSGELFF. In DNA, the CDR3 is TGCGCCAGCAGCTTGGCCCAGCGGGGCAGCGGGGAGCTGTTTTTT. Full variable domain (remainder filled in from reference TRBV5-1 and TRBJ2-2): KAGVTQTPRYLIKTRGQQVTLSCSPISGHRSVSWYQQTPGQGLQFLFEYFSETQRNKGNFPGRFSGRQFSNSRSEMNVSTLELGDSALYLCASSLAQRGSGELFFGEGSRLTVL.

This clone was recorded only once. The chain joins TRBV7-2 to TRBJ2-1, with TRBD2 matching over 14 bases. CDR1 is SGHTA and CDR2 is FQGNSA in the germline V gene. This CDR3 region has 17 residues. Trimming at V came to 2 bases and at J to 4 bases, leaving 4 bases not matched to a gene. The CDR3 DNA sequence: TGTGCCAGCAGCTTAACACGGACTAGCGGGAGGTACAATGAGCAGTTCTTC. Its protein product is CASSLTRTSGRYNEQFF.